This T cell receptor (beta chain) was documented in a study of OX40 agonist ivuxolimab in advanced cancers. In the study overall: The costimulatory receptor OX40 (CD134) was targeted by ivuxolimab, a fully human IgG2 agonistic monoclonal antibody. Intravenous ivuxolimab was administered to patients every 2 weeks at six dose levels: 0.01, 0.1, 0.3, 1.5, 3 and 10 mg/kg. Among the 52 dose-escalation patients, 19 had hepatocellular carcinoma, 15 or so melanoma, 9 renal cell carcinoma and 9 head and neck cancer. The dose-escalation cohort was about 87% male with a mean age of about 58 years, ranging from roughly 23 to 90. Prior anti-PD-1, anti-PD-L1 or anti-CTLA-4 therapy was permitted, and 40% of dose-escalation patients had received checkpoint inhibitors. Three dose-escalation patients achieved partial responses, one with hepatocellular carcinoma and two with cutaneous melanoma. Peripheral TCRbeta sequencing aimed to test whether ivuxolimab altered TCR sequence diversity and caused clonal T-cell expansion. The monotherapy dose-escalation portion (N ≈ 56 patients) of the phase I ivuxolimab trial is reported in the paper.

The trial excluded patients who had a history of autoimmune disease or who were on systemic immunosuppression. Peripheral blood for TCR sequencing was collected from all dose cohorts at baseline, on cycle 4 day 1, and on cycle 7 day 1. The samples were drawn from a first-in-human, open-label, multicenter phase I dose-escalation trial of ivuxolimab. The trial enrolled adults with locally advanced or metastatic head and neck squamous cell, hepatocellular, melanoma or renal cell carcinoma. Before TCR sequencing, CD4+ T cells and CD8+ T cells from peripheral blood were sorted into separate populations. Worth noting for this clone: It has no known antigen specificity. Qualities for individual bases were not recorded, and no much larger clone is one base off.

Trimming at the junction amounts to 7 bases on V and 2 bases on J, and the germline ends lie 11 bases apart. CDR1 GTSNPN and CDR2 SVGIG are derived from the germline V gene (reference sequence). Spanning cysteine to phenylalanine, the CDR3 consists of 12 amino acids. The DNA shown is the 36-base CDR3, in frame from base 1. For sequencing of the TCRbeta CDR3 region, genomic DNA was extracted from the sorted cells. The immunoSEQ Assay was used to sequence the TCRbeta CDR3 regions. Sourced from immuneACCESS, this table was stored by TCRdb with only in-frame sequences that have V and J called. A share of the clones is absent; for the studies checked, an unresolved V gene accounts for under half, and the remainder has no known explanation. The sample includes some 40,000 clones, with 80% observed a single time. In total, the top ten clones hold around 9.3% of the sample. Broad study findings and their caveats: Partial responders in the 0.1-3.0 mg/kg groups had among the lowest normalized peripheral clonal expansion, especially among CD8+ T cells. Antigen specificity was not determined for the clonally expanded peripheral T cells. Low levels of normalized T-cell clonal expansion were also seen in some patients who did not respond. After ivuxolimab, more expanded clones were found on average in CD8+ T cells than in CD4+ T cells. At doses of 0.1 to 3.0 mg/kg, clonal expansion of both CD4+ and CD8+ T cells in blood was seen between baseline and week 6.

The chain is encoded by TRBV30 joined to TRBJ2-5; the D gene cannot be resolved reliably. The receptor comes from an adult with an advanced solid tumor such as melanoma, head and neck, liver or kidney cancer. The sample here was CD4+ or CD8+ T cells sorted from blood, taken in a trial of the OX40 agonist ivuxolimab. The CDR3 is CASKTAQETQYF. The DNA sequence is as follows: TGTGCCTCTAAGACTGCACAAGAGACCCAGTACTTC.